Detailed here is one T cell receptor (beta chain). V trimming: 0 bases; J trimming: 3 bases; junction bases outside the gene matches: 2. Germline V lookup: CDR1 SEHNR, CDR2 FQNEAQ (reference sequence). The CDR3 runs 14 residues. This sample was taken from a study of cytomegalovirus exposure and HLA in healthy donors. Sampled while nominally healthy, donors likely had unrecorded immune exposures. With 60 Vbeta and 13 Jbeta primers, the PCR was carried out. Clones were sequenced by immunoSEQ multiplex PCR, and TCRdb holds only the in-frame ones, with some missing. This repertoire includes just under 65,000 clones.

The sequenced sample was PBMCs. The chain combines TRBV7-9 with TRBJ2-7, with TRBD2 matching 7 bases. The source is a boy younger than 18 in good health and CMV-seronegative. CDR3 amino acids: CASSLAGGNYEQYF. The CDR3 DNA sequence: TGTGCCAGCAGCTTAGCGGGAGGGAACTACGAGCAGTACTTC.